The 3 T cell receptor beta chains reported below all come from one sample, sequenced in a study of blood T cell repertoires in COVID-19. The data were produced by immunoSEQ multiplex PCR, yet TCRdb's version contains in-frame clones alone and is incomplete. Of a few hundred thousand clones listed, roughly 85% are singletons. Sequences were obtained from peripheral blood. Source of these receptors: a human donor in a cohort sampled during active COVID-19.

The DNA for the CDR3 is TGTGCCAGCAGCGTACTAGGGGGATCACCCCTCCACTTT. Translated: CASSVLGGSPLHF. V gene TRBV9 combines with J gene TRBJ1-6; possibly TRBD1 for D (6 bases). The CDR3 consists of 13 residues. Germline V lookup: CDR1 SGDLS, CDR2 YYNGEE. Trimming left V 1 base short and J 10 bases short, with 9 bases between.

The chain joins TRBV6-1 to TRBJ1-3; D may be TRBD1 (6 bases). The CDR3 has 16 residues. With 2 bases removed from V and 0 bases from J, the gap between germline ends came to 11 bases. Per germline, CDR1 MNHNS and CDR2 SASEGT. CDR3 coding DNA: TGTGCCAGCAGTGAAAGGGACATTTTCTCTGGAAACACCATATATTTT. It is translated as CASSERDIFSGNTIYF.

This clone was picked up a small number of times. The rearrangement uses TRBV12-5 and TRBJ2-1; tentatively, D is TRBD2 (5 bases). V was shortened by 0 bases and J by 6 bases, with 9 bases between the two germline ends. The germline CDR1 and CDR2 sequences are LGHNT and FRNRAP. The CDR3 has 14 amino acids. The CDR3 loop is CASGLVHGVNEQFF. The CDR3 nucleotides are TGTGCTAGTGGTTTGGTACACGGGGTCAATGAGCAGTTCTTC.